The 29 T cell receptor beta chains below were found in one sample sequenced in a study of cytomegalovirus exposure and HLA in healthy donors. The PCR was carried out with 60 Vbeta primers and 13 Jbeta primers. Method: immunoSEQ multiplex PCR; TCRdb's copy keeps in-frame clones and lacks some. Of roughly 51,000 clones listed, 81% are singletons. The material sequenced was PBMCs. The receptor source for this set is a boy younger than 18 in good health and CMV-seropositive.

The rearrangement joins TRBV6-1 to TRBJ2-7; a possible D gene is TRBD1 (5 bases). The ends were cut back, 4 bases at V and 0 bases at J, with 10 bases in the middle. Germline CDR1 reads MNHNS; CDR2 reads SASEGT. The CDR3 extends over 14 amino acids. The CDR3 DNA is TGTGCCAGCAGTGGACAGATCAGCTCCTACGAGCAGTACTTC. Translated, it gives CASSGQISSYEQYF.

A few counts support this clone. J is TRBJ1-4 and V is TRBV19; 8 nucleotides align to TRBD1. The CDR3 sequence is 14 residues long. The trim removed 9 bases at V and 5 bases at J, leaving 8 bases unmatched. Per the germline V gene, CDR1 is LNHDA and CDR2 is SQIVND (reference sequence). CDR3 residues: CASRGRGSNEKLFF. The CDR3 nucleotides read TGTGCCAGCAGGGGGCGCGGAAGCAATGAAAAACTGTTTTTT.

The J gene is TRBJ1-2, the V gene TRBV7-9, with a possible D match to TRBD1 (6 bases). The CDR3 totals 14 residues. Germline-derived CDR1 and CDR2 are SEHNR and FQNEAQ (reference sequence). Trimming pared 5 bases from V and 1 base from J, leaving 11 bases between. CDR3 sequence (DNA): TGTGCCAGCAGCGACCAGGGGCGTAACTATGGCTACACCTTC. Protein product: CASSDQGRNYGYTF.

V gene TRBV9 combines with J gene TRBJ2-1; D gene uncertain. Trimming took 4 bases from V and 7 from J, leaving 15 bases between them. The CDR3 is 14 residues long. The germline V gene encodes CDR1 SGDLS and CDR2 YYNGEE. CDR3 sequence reads: CASSQAGWVNEQFF. In DNA, the CDR3 is TGTGCCAGCAGCCAGGCTGGTTGGGTAAATGAGCAGTTCTTC.

V is TRBV2 and J is TRBJ2-7; maybe TRBD2 (5 bases). Germline CDR1 and CDR2: SNHLY and FYNNEI. V was trimmed by 6 bases and J by 0 bases, leaving 6 bases between them. This CDR3 contains 12 residues. CDR3 DNA sequence: TGTGCCAGCAGACGGGGCTCCTACGAGCAGTACTTC. This gives the protein CASRRGSYEQYF.

The chain uses TRBV5-4 and TRBJ2-5; TRBD2 matches 7 bases. Germline lookup yields CDR1 SGHNT and CDR2 YYREEE (reference sequence). This CDR3 is built from 15 residues. J gave up 4 bases and V 0 bases, and 6 bases lay outside the gene matches. The CDR3 DNA reads as TGTGCCAGCAGCTTGGAGGGCGGGGGAAGAGAGACCCAGTACTTC. Encoded protein: CASSLEGGGRETQYF.

The chain links TRBV13 to TRBJ2-1, with 14 bases identical to TRBD2. Germline V gene lookup returns CDR1 PRHDT and CDR2 FYEKMQ (reference sequence). This CDR3 is 17 amino acids long. The trim removed 6 bases at V and 8 bases at J, leaving 12 bases unmatched. The CDR3 DNA reads TGTGCCAGCAGGCGTCGAGTCGGGACTAGCGGGGGCGATGAGCAGTTCTTC. It codes for CASRRRVGTSGGDEQFF.

This sequence joins TRBV10-3 and TRBJ2-7; 9 bases agree with TRBD2. Germline CDR1 and CDR2: ENHRY and SYGVKD. The CDR3 is 16 amino acids. After removal of 4 bases from V and 2 bases from J, the junction contained 9 bases not matched to a gene. The CDR3 here is CAISARPSGETYEQYF. In DNA, the CDR3 is TGTGCCATCAGTGCCCGGCCTAGCGGGGAGACCTACGAGCAGTACTTC.

The rearrangement uses TRBV18 and TRBJ1-2, with D possibly being TRBD1 (6 bases). This CDR3 is 13 amino acids long. Germline V gives CDR1 KGHSH, CDR2 LQKENI. The V and J ends lost 5 bases and 5 bases respectively, with 12 bases between them. Written as DNA, the CDR3 is TGTGCCAGCTCAGATACAGGGAGATATGGCTACACCTTC. Protein: CASSDTGRYGYTF.

J is TRBJ1-5 and V is TRBV29-1; a weak D match, TRBD1 (5 bases). In germline, CDR1 is SQVTM, CDR2 ANQGSEA. CDR3 length: 13 amino acids. V lost 4 bases, J lost 7 bases, and 14 bases lay in between. The CDR3 DNA sequence: TGCAGCGTTGTTAGGACACTCACCCAGCCCCAGCATTTT. Translating it yields CSVVRTLTQPQHF.

The chain links TRBV4-1 to TRBJ2-7; 8 bases map to TRBD1. V lost 3 bases to trimming and J lost 6 bases; unmatched junction nucleotides: 4. Germline CDR1 and CDR2: MGHRA and YSYEKL. CDR3 length equals 13 residues. The CDR3 DNA reads as TGCGCCAGCAGCCAGACAGGGGATCCCGAGCAGTACTTC. Residues: CASSQTGDPEQYF.

This clone was seen a single time. The chain carries TRBV20-1 and TRBJ2-7; D remains ambiguous. Germline CDR1 is DFQATT and CDR2 is SNEGSKA (reference sequence). V was clipped by 3 bases and J by 1 base, with 4 bases between them. This CDR3 is 11 amino acids long. The CDR3 sequence is CSASNSYEQYF. The CDR3 DNA follows: TGCAGTGCTAGTAATTCCTACGAGCAGTACTTC.

This clone has a handful of counts. The chain employs TRBV9 and TRBJ2-3; D not resolved. The CDR3 loop spans 14 amino acids. Trimming left V 2 bases short and J 1 base short, with 8 bases between. Germline V gene lookup returns CDR1 SGDLS and CDR2 YYNGEE. As DNA, the CDR3 is TGTGCCAGCAGCGTGCATCGGGGCACAGATACGCAGTATTTT. This codes for CASSVHRGTDTQYF.

The chain employs TRBV11-2 and TRBJ1-6; TRBD1 is a possible D gene (6 bases). CDR1 and CDR2 (germline): SGHAT, FQNNGV. Trimming removed 0 bases at V and 1 base at J, with 7 bases between. The CDR3 sequence is 16 residues long. The CDR3 region is CASSLDQGSYNSPLHF. CDR3 sequence (DNA): TGTGCCAGCAGCTTAGATCAGGGGTCCTATAATTCACCCCTCCACTTT.

The rearrangement joins TRBV6-6 to TRBJ2-7; 8 bases align to TRBD1. With V trimmed by 5 bases and J by 6 bases, 9 bases remained unmatched. CDR1 is MNHNY, CDR2 SVGAGI, per germline (reference sequence). The CDR3 has 14 residues. The CDR3 loop reads CASSPTGERSEQYF. The CDR3 DNA reads as TGTGCCAGCAGTCCGACAGGGGAAAGAAGCGAGCAGTACTTC.

This clone was found a few times. A junction boundary mismatches the germline segment, possibly from a read error. This chain joins TRBV7-2 and TRBJ1-1; 9 bases map to TRBD1. The V gene's germline CDR1 is SGHTA and CDR2 FQGNSA. The CDR3 contains 14 residues. The CDR3 sequence: CASNLGTGFTEAFF. The CDR3 nucleotides read TGTGCCAGCAACTTAGGGACAGGGTTCACTGAAGCTTTCTTT.

The rearrangement joins TRBV4-1 to TRBJ1-5; 7 nucleotides align to TRBD1. Per the germline V gene, CDR1 is MGHRA and CDR2 is YSYEKL. Trimming cost V 1 base and J 3 bases; bases outside gene matches: 6. The length of the CDR3 is 16 residues. CDR3 sequence (DNA): TGCGCCAGCAGCCAAGGCCCGACAGGGAACAATCAGCCCCAGCATTTT. Residues: CASSQGPTGNNQPQHF.

This clone was observed a single time. This rearrangement joins TRBV13 to TRBJ2-5; perhaps TRBD2 as D (6 bases). Per germline, CDR1 PRHDT and CDR2 FYEKMQ (reference sequence). Trimming cost V 3 bases and J 9 bases, with 23 bases left between them. This CDR3 spans 16 amino acids. The CDR3 nucleotides are TGTGCCAGCAGCTTCAGACCCGCGGGAAAAAAGTTAGCCCAGTACTTC. Residues: CASSFRPAGKKLAQYF.

This chain connects TRBV11-2 to TRBJ2-7; no clear D. Germline lookup yields CDR1 SGHAT and CDR2 FQNNGV. The CDR3 loop spans 12 amino acids. V was shortened by 5 bases and J by 2 bases, with 7 bases between the two germline ends. DNA for the CDR3: TGTGCCAGCAGCCCCTCCGCCTACGAGCAGTACTTC. Protein: CASSPSAYEQYF.

This clone showed up just a few times. The V gene is TRBV10-3, the J gene TRBJ2-1, with TRBD1 matching over 11 bases. This CDR3 spans 20 amino acids. V was pared by 4 bases and J by 3 bases, with 17 bases of the junction left unmatched. CDR1 ENHRY and CDR2 SYGVKD come from the germline V gene. DNA for the CDR3: TGTGCCATCAGTGGGAGGAGGGGACAGGGGGATCGATCCCTCTACAATGAGCAGTTCTTC. It yields the protein CAISGRRGQGDRSLYNEQFF.

The chain links TRBV7-9 to TRBJ1-3; perhaps TRBD1 as D (5 bases). With 5 bases removed from V and 0 bases from J, the gap between germline ends came to 20 bases. Germline V lookup: CDR1 SEHNR, CDR2 FQNEAQ (reference sequence). This CDR3 region has 18 residues. CDR3 sequence: CASSPVLPQGYSGNTIYF. The CDR3 region has the DNA TGTGCCAGCAGCCCAGTCTTGCCTCAGGGATACTCTGGAAACACCATATATTTT.

This sequence joins TRBV6-1 and TRBJ2-4; tentatively, D is TRBD1 (6 bases). The CDR3 consists of 16 residues. Germline values: CDR1 MNHNS, CDR2 SASEGT. V lost 4 bases and J lost 3, with 16 bases in between. CDR3 protein: CASSVSQGFDKNIQYF. Written as DNA, the CDR3 is TGTGCCAGCAGTGTTTCACAGGGTTTCGACAAAAACATTCAGTACTTC.

V is TRBV18 and J is TRBJ1-2; D remains ambiguous. Germline CDR1 is KGHSH and CDR2 is LQKENI. CDR3 length: 15 residues. V was pared by 3 bases and J by 0 bases, with 11 bases between. CDR3 nucleotide sequence: TGTGCCAGCTCACCGCCCCGGGGATCTAACTATGGCTACACCTTC. Protein sequence: CASSPPRGSNYGYTF.

The J gene is TRBJ1-1, the V gene TRBV19; 8 bases align to TRBD1. CDR1 and CDR2 (germline): LNHDA, SQIVND (reference sequence). With V trimmed by 5 bases and J by 4 bases, 6 bases remained unmatched. CDR3 length equals 14 residues. The CDR3: CASSVTGGSTEAFF. Here the CDR3 DNA reads TGTGCCAGTAGTGTTACAGGGGGGAGCACTGAAGCTTTCTTT.

V and J are TRBV15 and TRBJ2-1, with D tentatively TRBD2 (5 bases). The V and J ends lost 2 bases and 9 bases respectively, with 17 bases between them. Germline V CDR1 and CDR2: LNHNV, YYDKDF (reference sequence). CDR3 length: 15 residues. The CDR3 loop is CATSRPSVDGGEQFF. The DNA for the CDR3 is TGTGCCACCAGCAGACCGAGCGTCGACGGAGGTGAGCAGTTCTTC.

V usage is TRBV5-1 and J usage is TRBJ2-5; weak D call: TRBD2 (6 bases). V lost 3 bases and J 1 base, leaving 10 bases between the germline ends. CDR1 is SGHRS, CDR2 YFSETQ, per germline. The CDR3 extends over 14 amino acids. The CDR3: CASSSSGGQETQYF. DNA for the CDR3: TGCGCCAGCAGCTCCTCCGGGGGCCAAGAGACCCAGTACTTC.

The V and J genes are TRBV28 and TRBJ1-5; maybe TRBD1 (6 bases). V lost 10 bases to trimming and J lost 3 bases, with 13 bases between them. This CDR3 is built from 13 residues. Germline V gene lookup returns CDR1 MDHEN and CDR2 SYDVKM. Here the CDR3 reads CATQGGFNQPQHF. CDR3 coding DNA: TGTGCCACCCAAGGGGGATTCAATCAGCCCCAGCATTTT.

This chain connects TRBV5-1 to TRBJ2-5, with 8 nucleotides matching TRBD1. With 4 bases clipped from V and 5 bases from J, the junction kept 4 bases outside the gene matches. The CDR3 has 13 amino acids. Per germline, CDR1 SGHRS and CDR2 YFSETQ. The DNA for the CDR3 is TGCGCCAGCAGCCCTGGACAGGGCGAGACCCAGTACTTC. Protein product: CASSPGQGETQYF.

V is TRBV5-1 and J is TRBJ1-3; D is perhaps TRBD1 (5 bases). Trimming removed 7 bases at V and 7 bases at J, with 18 bases between. Germline CDR1 is SGHRS and CDR2 is YFSETQ. CDR3 length: 14 residues. In DNA form, the CDR3 reads TGCGCCAGCTCACTCTTCAATGGGGGGAACACCATATATTTT. Its translation is CASSLFNGGNTIYF.